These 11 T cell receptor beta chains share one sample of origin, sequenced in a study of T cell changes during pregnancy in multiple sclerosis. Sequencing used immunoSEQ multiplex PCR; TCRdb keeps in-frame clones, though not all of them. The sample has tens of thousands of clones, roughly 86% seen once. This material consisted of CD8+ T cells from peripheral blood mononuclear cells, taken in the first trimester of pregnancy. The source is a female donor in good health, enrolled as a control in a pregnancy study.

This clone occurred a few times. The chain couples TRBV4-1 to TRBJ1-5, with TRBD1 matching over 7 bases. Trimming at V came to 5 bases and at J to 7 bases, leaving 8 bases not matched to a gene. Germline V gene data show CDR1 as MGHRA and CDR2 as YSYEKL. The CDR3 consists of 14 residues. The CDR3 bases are TGCGCCAGCAGCTCCAGGGGGAGCGAGCAGCCCCAGCATTTT. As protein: CASSSRGSEQPQHF.

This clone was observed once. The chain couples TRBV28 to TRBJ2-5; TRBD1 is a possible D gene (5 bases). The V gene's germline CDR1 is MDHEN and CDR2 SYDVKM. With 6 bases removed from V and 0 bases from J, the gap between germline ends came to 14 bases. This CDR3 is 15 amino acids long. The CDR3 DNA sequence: TGTGCCAGCAGCCTGCCTGGGGCTTACCAAGAGACCCAGTACTTC. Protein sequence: CASSLPGAYQETQYF.

This CDR3 reads CAIRGTDNYEQYF. CDR3 DNA sequence: TGTGCCATCAGAGGGACAGATAACTACGAGCAGTACTTC. This chain links TRBV10-3 with TRBJ2-7, with TRBD1 matching 7 bases. From germline, CDR1 is ENHRY and CDR2 SYGVKD. This CDR3 region has 13 residues. Trimming took 6 bases from V and 3 from J; bases not matched to a gene: 5.

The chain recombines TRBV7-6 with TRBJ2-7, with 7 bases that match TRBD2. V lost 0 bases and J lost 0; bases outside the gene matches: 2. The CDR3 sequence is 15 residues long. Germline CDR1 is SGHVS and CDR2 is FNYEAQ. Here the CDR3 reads CASSLAGGPSYEQYF. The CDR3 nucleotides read TGTGCCAGCAGCTTAGCGGGAGGGCCCTCCTACGAGCAGTACTTC.

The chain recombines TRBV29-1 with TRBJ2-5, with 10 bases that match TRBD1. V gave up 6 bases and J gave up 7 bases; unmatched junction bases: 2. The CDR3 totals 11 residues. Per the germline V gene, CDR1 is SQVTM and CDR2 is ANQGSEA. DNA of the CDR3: TGCAGCGTCGGACAGGGGGGGACCCAGTACTTC. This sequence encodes CSVGQGGTQYF.

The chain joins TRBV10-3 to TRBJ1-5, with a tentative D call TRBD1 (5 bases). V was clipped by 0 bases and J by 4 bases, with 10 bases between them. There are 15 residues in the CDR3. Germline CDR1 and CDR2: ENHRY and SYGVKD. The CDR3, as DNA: TGTGCCATCAGTGAGTCAATGGGGCCTAATCAGCCCCAGCATTTT. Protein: CAISESMGPNQPQHF.

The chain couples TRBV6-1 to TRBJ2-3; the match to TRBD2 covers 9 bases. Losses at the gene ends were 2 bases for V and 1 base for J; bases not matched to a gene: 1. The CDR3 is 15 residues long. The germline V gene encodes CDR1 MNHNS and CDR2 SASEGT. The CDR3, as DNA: TGTGCCAGCAGTGAAATAGCGGGAGGCACAGATACGCAGTATTTT. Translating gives CASSEIAGGTDTQYF.

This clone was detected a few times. The CDR3 region is CASSLAGDTDTQYF. The CDR3 DNA is TGTGCCAGCAGCCTAGCGGGAGACACAGATACGCAGTATTTT. The chain carries TRBV6-4 and TRBJ2-3; 10 bases fit TRBD2. The germline CDR1 and CDR2 sequences are MRHNA and SNTAGT. The CDR3 is 14 residues long. V lost 6 bases and J lost 2; bases outside the gene matches: 2.

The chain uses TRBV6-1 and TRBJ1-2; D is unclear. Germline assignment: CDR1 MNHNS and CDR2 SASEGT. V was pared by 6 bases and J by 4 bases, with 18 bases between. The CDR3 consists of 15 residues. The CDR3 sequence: CASRNQGRGGYGYTF. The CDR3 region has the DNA TGTGCCAGCAGGAATCAAGGACGGGGAGGCTATGGCTACACCTTC.

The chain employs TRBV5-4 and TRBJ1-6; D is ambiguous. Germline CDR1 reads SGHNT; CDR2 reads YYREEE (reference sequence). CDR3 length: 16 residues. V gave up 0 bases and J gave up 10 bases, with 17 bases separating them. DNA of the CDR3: TGTGCCAGCAGCTTGGGGGTGGTACGGGATAGATCACCCCTCCACTTT. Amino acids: CASSLGVVRDRSPLHF. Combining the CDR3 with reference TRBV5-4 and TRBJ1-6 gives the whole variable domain ETGVTQSPTHLIKTRGQQVTLRCSSQSGHNTVSWYQQALGQGPQFIFQYYREEENGRGNFPPRFSGLQFPNYSSELNVNALELDDSALYLCASSLGVVRDRSPLHFGNGTRLTVT.

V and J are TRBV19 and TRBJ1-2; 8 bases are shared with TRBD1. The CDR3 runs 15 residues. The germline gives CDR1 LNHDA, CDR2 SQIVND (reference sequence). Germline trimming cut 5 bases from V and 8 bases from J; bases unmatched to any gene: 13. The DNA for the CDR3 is TGTGCCAGTAGTCCTTGGACAGGGACATTTGGCGGCTACACCTTC. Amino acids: CASSPWTGTFGGYTF.